This record covers a single T cell receptor (beta chain). A single count supports this clone. No cognate antigen has been identified for it. No qualities accompany the bases; no much larger clone lies one base away. This sample stems from a study of blood T cell repertoires in COVID-19 (dated by TCRdb to the early 2020s). For context, the study as a whole: The collaborator samples originated in the United States, Italy and Spain and spanned the acute and convalescent phases of COVID-19. The prospective study material was composed of cDNA or gDNA derived from T cells, B-cell-depleted T cells, or PBMCs. The repertoires were released in a freely available public database intended as a resource for research on the immune response to SARS-CoV-2. The samples were drawn from the first 160 participants of the ongoing ImmuneRACE study and from 1,200 or so subjects provided by 6 global collaborators. Where available, HLA class I and class II types were taken from metadata supplied by the sample provider and were not determined by assay-based typing. Nearly every sample came with metadata listing a de-identified subject ID, COVID-19 status, age in years and sex. Deeply sampled blood TCRbeta repertoires from subjects exposed to, actively infected with, or recovered from COVID-19 were included in the dataset. The investigation overall reported the following: The amount of clinical and demographic metadata varied by source and participant and was provided uncurated.

Including cysteine and phenylalanine, the CDR3 has 15 amino acids. Of all the DNA, just the CDR3 is kept, 45 bases in frame from base 1. The germline V gene (reference sequence) yields LGHDT for CDR1 and YNNKEL for CDR2. Deletion took 2 bases off V and 0 bases off J, with a span of 8 bases between the germline ends. Each collaborating institution followed its own protocols to collect whole blood in K2EDTA tubes. For TCRbeta analysis, collaborator samples were shipped as frozen whole blood, as isolated PBMCs, or as DNA extracted from either sample type. TCRbeta CDR3 regions were amplified from genomic DNA by means of the immunoSEQ Assay, a bias-controlled multiplex PCR. The study's own analysis went as follows. Nucleated cell counts per sample were estimated from amplification of reference gene primers within the assay. To quantify the absolute abundance of each unique TCRbeta CDR3 rearrangement, sequence reads were collapsed and filtered. For each sample, productive Simpson clonality was calculated as the square root of Simpson's diversity index across productive rearrangements. TCRdb holds this immuneACCESS table with in-frame rearrangements only. Some clones are missing; in checked studies, unresolved V genes explain under half, and the rest has no known cause. Clone size and the V and J calls come from that table; the DNA yielded D and trimming. Counted in this sample were 40,000 to 65,000 clones; 65% to 85% of them appeared once. Jointly, the top ten make up 14% to 15% of the sample.

The V and J genes are TRBV3-1 (or the pseudogene TRBV3-2) and TRBJ1-3, with an unclear D gene assignment. This TCR was sampled from a human donor with active or convalescent COVID-19. The donor label of this sample is uncertain. Source material: peripheral blood. CDR3 protein: CASSQYVSSGNTIYF. The nucleotides are TGTGCCAGCAGCCAATACGTGAGCTCTGGAAACACCATATATTTT.